Described below is a single TCR beta chain sequence and its context. Sequencing was performed with immunoSEQ multiplex PCR; in TCRdb, only in-frame clones are kept and a portion is missing. The sample includes some 1.5 million clones, roughly 97% of them seen just once. The CDR3 covers 17 residues. Germline V gene lookup returns CDR1 SGHDN and CDR2 FVKESK. Between the trimmed V and J ends, which lost 4 bases and 2 bases, there was a span of 20 bases. These data are taken from a study of shared clonotypes between healthy human individuals. The sequence came from a man in his thirties or forties in good health. The sequenced sample was naive CD4+ T cells sorted from blood. Documented subset: CD45RA+ positively selected. The chain recombines TRBV14 with TRBJ1-1, with D possibly TRBD1 on 5 matching bases. CDR3 nucleotide sequence: TGTGCCAGCAGCCCGTTATGGGGGAAGGCCCCCAACACTGAAGCTTTCTTT. Protein product: CASSPLWGKAPNTEAFF.